The 25 T cell receptor beta chains presented below share a single source sample, sequenced in a study of T-cell reconstitution after alpha-beta-depleted transplantation in children. For TCRbeta, the library was prepared with unique molecular identifiers. TCRdb fed the PCR reads into MiXCR, producing one record per CDR3 protein. The table includes fewer than 450,000 distinct CDR3 sequences, roughly 16% detected once. Material: PBMCs, mostly from graft donor cells, obtained 360 days after TCRalphabeta/CD19-depleted stem cell transplant. All receptors derive from a male patient aged 2 to 9 who had a stem cell transplant for acute lymphoblastic leukemia, so the T cells may come from the graft donor.

V gene TRBV3-1 combines with J gene TRBJ2-7; tentatively, D is TRBD1 (6 bases). Deletions cut 0 bases from V and 0 bases from J, with 12 bases between. Germline CDR1 is LGHDT and CDR2 is YNNKEL (reference sequence). CDR3 size: 16 residues. CDR3 nucleotide sequence: TGTGCCAGCAGCCAAGACTGGGCAGGGGCCTCCTACGAGCAGTACTTC. This sequence encodes CASSQDWAGASYEQYF.

The rearrangement links TRBV5-1 to TRBJ1-2; 11 bases are a match to TRBD1. Per germline, CDR1 SGHRS and CDR2 YFSETQ. The CDR3 consists of 18 residues. The J segment lost 3 bases and the V segment lost 0 bases, leaving 10 bases of the junction unmatched. CDR3 nucleotide sequence: TGCGCCAGCAGCTTGGTCGTCCACCCGGGACAGGGGGACTATGGCTACACCTTC. It is translated as CASSLVVHPGQGDYGYTF. The complete variable domain, with remaining parts taken from reference TRBV5-1 and TRBJ1-2, reads KAGVTQTPRYLIKTRGQQVTLSCSPISGHRSVSWYQQTPGQGLQFLFEYFSETQRNKGNFPGRFSGRQFSNSRSEMNVSTLELGDSALYLCASSLVVHPGQGDYGYTFGSGTRLTVV.

V usage is TRBV4-2 and J usage is TRBJ2-1; 9 positions agree with TRBD1. The CDR3 spans 17 residues. Per germline, CDR1 LGHNA and CDR2 YNFKEQ. Trimming removed 4 bases from V and 4 bases from J; junction bases left unmatched: 11. The CDR3 DNA reads as TGTGCCAGCAGCCCCTCTCGAGGACAGGGGACGTACAATGAGCAGTTCTTC. Protein product: CASSPSRGQGTYNEQFF.

The chain joins TRBV5-1 to TRBJ1-4; TRBD1 is a possible D gene (6 bases). This CDR3 region has 19 residues. Per germline, CDR1 SGHRS and CDR2 YFSETQ. Trimming removed 0 bases from V and 0 bases from J, with 18 bases in between. Written as DNA, the CDR3 is TGCGCCAGCAGCTTGGGGGACATGAGGGCCCGGGCAACTAATGAAAAACTGTTTTTT. It yields the protein CASSLGDMRARATNEKLFF.

There are many counts of this clonotype. This sequence joins TRBV4-3 and TRBJ1-5; 8 bases line up with TRBD1. Germline V gene sequence: CDR1 LGHNA, CDR2 YSLEER. The CDR3 extends over 15 amino acids. V gave up 5 bases and J gave up 1 base; unmatched junction bases: 4. The CDR3 nucleotides are TGCGCCAGCAGCGCCCACAGGGGGAGCAATCAGCCCCAGCATTTT. It specifies CASSAHRGSNQPQHF.

This chain joins TRBV20-1 and TRBJ2-5, with D perhaps TRBD1 (6 bases). Germline CDR1 DFQATT, CDR2 SNEGSKA (reference sequence). This CDR3 spans 13 amino acids. Trimming shortened V by 5 bases and J by 0 bases, and 10 bases separated the two germline ends. The CDR3 nucleotides are TGCAGTGCTCAGACAGGAAACCAAGAGACCCAGTACTTC. Its translation is CSAQTGNQETQYF.

This clonotype came up many times. V gene TRBV12-3 or TRBV12-4 combines with J gene TRBJ2-7, with 10 bases identical to TRBD1. Losses at the gene ends were 1 base for V and 3 bases for J; bases not matched to a gene: 3. This CDR3 is built from 15 residues. The CDR3 sequence is CASSLGQGANYEQYF. CDR3 nucleotides: TGTGCCAGCAGTTTAGGACAGGGGGCGAACTACGAGCAGTACTTC.

CDR3 coding DNA: TGTGCCAGCGGGACGGGAGGATGGGAACGCAATGAGCAGTTCTTC. Translating it yields CASGTGGWERNEQFF. The chain recombines TRBV7-3 with TRBJ2-1; 7 positions match TRBD2. Germline V lookup: CDR1 SGHTA, CDR2 FQGTGA. Trimming at V came to 8 bases and at J to 6 bases, leaving 13 bases not matched to a gene. The CDR3 has 15 residues.

The V and J genes are TRBV30 and TRBJ2-7; possibly TRBD1 or TRBD2 for D (5 bases each). The CDR3 is made up of 16 amino acids. In germline, CDR1 is GTSNPN, CDR2 SVGIG (reference sequence). Trimming removed 1 base from V and 2 bases from J, with 18 bases in between. CDR3 DNA sequence: TGTGCCTGGAGTGACGAGTATCGGGGCCCCCCCTACGAGCAGTACTTC. Translated: CAWSDEYRGPPYEQYF.

This chain links TRBV7-9 with TRBJ2-1; the match to TRBD2 covers 7 bases. Germline-derived CDR1 and CDR2 are SEHNR and FQNEAQ (reference sequence). Trimming removed 4 bases from V and 7 bases from J; junction bases left unmatched: 19. This CDR3 is 18 amino acids long. The CDR3 DNA follows: TGTGCCAGCAGCTCCGCCGGGGGGACTCCCCTATCCCCGAATGAGCAGTTCTTC. It codes for CASSSAGGTPLSPNEQFF.

This clonotype has only a few counts. The genes are TRBV11-1 and TRBJ2-2; 7 bases match TRBD2. After removal of 4 bases from V and 0 bases from J, the junction contained 11 bases not matched to a gene. Germline values: CDR1 SGHAT, CDR2 FQDESV (reference sequence). This CDR3 is built from 18 residues. CDR3 protein: CASSSTELAPTNTGELFF. CDR3 bases: TGTGCCAGCAGCTCCACCGAACTAGCGCCTACGAACACCGGGGAGCTGTTTTTT.

The chain carries TRBV5-5 and TRBJ1-5; 10 bases align to TRBD1. Germline assignment: CDR1 SGHKS and CDR2 YYEKEE (reference sequence). V shed 5 bases, J shed 6 bases, and the junction held 8 bases outside the gene matches. The CDR3 has 15 residues. This CDR3 reads CASRKGTGDFQPQHF. CDR3 nucleotides: TGTGCCAGCAGAAAAGGGACAGGGGATTTTCAGCCCCAGCATTTT.

This clonotype was picked up a small number of times. V gene TRBV20-1 combines with J gene TRBJ2-7; TRBD1 is a possible D gene (6 bases). Germline-derived CDR1 and CDR2 are DFQATT and SNEGSKA (reference sequence). The CDR3 runs to 11 residues. The ends were cut back, 6 bases at V and 4 bases at J, with 10 bases in the middle. CDR3 loop: CSAPTGYEQYF. The CDR3 nucleotides read TGCAGTGCACCTACAGGGTACGAGCAGTACTTC.

This clonotype was counted a few times. The V call is TRBV10-3, the J call TRBJ2-1, with D maybe TRBD2 (6 bases). Germline V gives CDR1 ENHRY, CDR2 SYGVKD. The CDR3 runs 13 residues. The V and J ends lost 10 bases and 8 bases respectively, with 18 bases between them. CDR3 DNA: TGTGCCACCAAGGAGGGAGGAGGGGATGAGCAGTTCTTC. This sequence encodes CATKEGGGDEQFF.

This clonotype was seen a handful of times. The chain combines TRBV2 with TRBJ1-2; D remains ambiguous. The CDR3 is 14 amino acids. Germline V gene data show CDR1 as SNHLY and CDR2 as FYNNEI. Between the trimmed V and J ends, which lost 4 bases and 2 bases, there was a span of 11 bases. CDR3 nucleotides: TGTGCCAGCAGTGTAGGGCAGCGGAACTATGGCTACACCTTC. Translating gives CASSVGQRNYGYTF.

This clonotype has at least ten counts. The chain has TRBV29-1 and TRBJ1-3; D ambiguous. Per germline, CDR1 SQVTM and CDR2 ANQGSEA. The CDR3 is 15 amino acids. V dropped 4 bases and J dropped 1 base, with 14 bases sitting between them. DNA for the CDR3: TGCAGCGTTGGATTGCGGGTTGATTCTGGAAACACCATATATTTT. It is translated as CSVGLRVDSGNTIYF. The full variable domain, in which reference TRBV29-1 and TRBJ1-3 provide the parts outside the CDR3, is SAVISQKPSRDICQRGTSLTIQCQVDSQVTMMFWYRQQPGQSLTLIATANQGSEATYESGFVIDKFPISRPNLTFSTLTVSNMSPEDSSIYLCSVGLRVDSGNTIYFGEGSWLTVV.

This sequence joins TRBV29-1 and TRBJ2-7; unclear D gene. From germline, CDR1 is SQVTM and CDR2 ANQGSEA. V was cut by 3 bases and J by 0 bases, with 12 bases left in between. This CDR3 is 14 amino acids long. CDR3 in DNA: TGCAGCGTTGAGATCCAGAATTCCTCCTACGAGCAGTACTTC. It codes for CSVEIQNSSYEQYF.

This clonotype was counted ten times or more. V is TRBV6-2 or TRBV6-3 and J is TRBJ2-6; 8 bases agree with TRBD1. Looked up from germline, CDR1 is MNHEY and CDR2 is SVGEGT. V lost 2 bases to trimming and J lost 1 base; unmatched junction nucleotides: 13. The CDR3 consists of 20 residues. The CDR3 loop is CASSYAWGGQGHSGANVLTF. The CDR3 DNA reads as TGTGCCAGCAGTTACGCGTGGGGTGGACAGGGTCATTCTGGGGCCAACGTCCTGACTTTC.

This clonotype was recorded at least ten times. The rearrangement links TRBV20-1 to TRBJ2-7; 7 positions match TRBD1. CDR3 length equals 14 residues. Germline V CDR1 and CDR2: DFQATT, SNEGSKA (reference sequence). V dropped 2 bases and J dropped 6; count of bases not matched to a gene: 10. CDR3: CSARWPGQTGEQYF. The DNA for the CDR3 is TGCAGTGCTAGATGGCCGGGACAGACCGGCGAGCAGTACTTC.

The chain combines TRBV2 with TRBJ2-7, with 9 bases aligning to TRBD1. V was clipped by 6 bases and J by 3 bases; unmatched bases: 6. The germline gives CDR1 SNHLY, CDR2 FYNNEI. CDR3 size: 14 residues. For the CDR3, the DNA is TGTGCCAGCAGAAACAACAGGGGGCTCTACGAGCAGTACTTC. Protein: CASRNNRGLYEQYF.

This clonotype has a handful of counts. This chain uses TRBV18 with TRBJ2-7; tentatively, D is TRBD1 or TRBD2 (5 bases each). V was trimmed by 1 base and J by 4 bases, leaving 14 bases between them. This CDR3 spans 15 amino acids. Germline-derived CDR1 and CDR2 are KGHSH and LQKENI. CDR3 sequence reads: CASSPRTGTEYEQYF. CDR3 in DNA: TGTGCCAGCTCACCACGGACTGGGACCGAGTACGAGCAGTACTTC.

This chain joins TRBV29-1 and TRBJ2-7, with 7 bases matching TRBD1. V was pared by 4 bases and J by 3 bases, with 9 bases of the junction left unmatched. CDR1 and CDR2 from the germline V gene are SQVTM and ANQGSEA. This CDR3 is 14 amino acids long. The CDR3 loop is CSVVQGEIVYEQYF. The CDR3 bases are TGCAGCGTTGTTCAGGGGGAAATTGTCTACGAGCAGTACTTC.

In its sample, this clonotype was seen many times. This sequence joins TRBV3-1 and TRBJ1-5; D may be TRBD1 (5 bases). Deletions cut 1 base from V and 5 bases from J, with 9 bases between. Germline V gives CDR1 LGHDT, CDR2 YNNKEL (reference sequence). The CDR3 consists of 14 residues. CDR3 bases: TGTGCCAGCAGCCAAGGGACACCTTATCAGCCCCAGCATTTT. Protein sequence: CASSQGTPYQPQHF. Based on the CDR3 plus reference TRBV3-1 and TRBJ1-5, the full variable domain is DTAVSQTPKYLVTQMGNDKSIKCEQNLGHDTMYWYKQDSKKFLKIMFSYNNKELIINETVPNRFSPKSPDKAHLNLHINSLELGDSAVYFCASSQGTPYQPQHFGDGTRLSIL.

This chain uses TRBV3-1 with TRBJ1-2, with unresolved D. The V gene's germline CDR1 is LGHDT and CDR2 YNNKEL (reference sequence). V was trimmed by 4 bases and J by 3 bases, leaving 12 bases between them. This CDR3 region has 14 residues. The CDR3 nucleotides read TGTGCCAGCAGCCCCCCGAACCCCTACTATGGCTACACCTTC. Its translation is CASSPPNPYYGYTF.

The chain is built from TRBV12-3 or TRBV12-4 and TRBJ2-7; D is ambiguous. The ends were cut back, 7 bases at V and 6 bases at J, with 13 bases in the middle. The CDR3 is 12 amino acids. CDR3 sequence (DNA): TGTGCCAGCACCTCGACTGGTTTCGAGCAGTACTTC. This encodes CASTSTGFEQYF.